A single sample is the source of the 14 T cell receptor beta chains below, sequenced in a study of Tregs in tolerant kidney transplant recipients. Mixed chimerism was transient after nonmyeloablative marrow transplants from related graft donors. Clones were read by immunoSEQ multiplex PCR, and TCRdb kept only the in-frame ones, dropping some. The sample contains 40,000 to 50,000 clones, roughly 89% of which appear only once. The sequencing used CD8+ T cells from blood (PBMCs), collected 12 months after the transplant. Every receptor here comes from a human patient who received a combined kidney and bone marrow transplant. The T cells may come from the graft donor.

V and J are TRBV6-4 and TRBJ2-3, with TRBD2 as a possible D gene (5 bases). V lost 2 bases to trimming and J lost 1 base, with 10 bases between them. The germline CDR1 and CDR2 sequences are MRHNA and SNTAGT. The CDR3 is 15 residues long. The CDR3 DNA is TGTGCCAGCAGTGACGGGCTAGCCGGCACAGATACGCAGTATTTT. Translation gives CASSDGLAGTDTQYF.

The chain joins TRBV4-1 to TRBJ2-1, with TRBD2 as a possible D gene (6 bases). In germline, CDR1 is MGHRA, CDR2 YSYEKL. The V end was cut by 4 bases, the J end by 1 base, with 11 bases between. CDR3 length: 15 amino acids. CDR3 residues: CASSLERVSYNEQFF. The CDR3 region has the DNA TGCGCCAGCAGCCTTGAGCGGGTATCCTACAATGAGCAGTTCTTC.

This clone has just one count. The J gene is TRBJ2-3, the V gene TRBV4-2; tentative D call: TRBD1 (5 bases). CDR3 length: 14 residues. Germline CDR1 is LGHNA and CDR2 is YNFKEQ. Trimming left V 1 base short and J 5 bases short, with 10 bases between. The CDR3 nucleotides read TGTGCCAGCAGCCAAGGTCAGGGTGGAGATACGCAGTATTTT. It specifies CASSQGQGGDTQYF.

The CDR3 reads CASSQDAGLSGEQFF. CDR3 in DNA: TGTGCCAGCAGCCAAGATGCGGGCCTTAGCGGTGAGCAGTTCTTC. V is TRBV14 and J is TRBJ2-1; perhaps TRBD2 as D (6 bases). This CDR3 is 15 amino acids long. V lost 0 bases and J 9 bases, leaving 15 bases between the germline ends. Germline V CDR1 and CDR2: SGHDN, FVKESK.

V is TRBV2 and J is TRBJ2-5; no clear D gene. Per the germline V gene, CDR1 is SNHLY and CDR2 is FYNNEI. Trimming cost V 2 bases and J 0 bases, with 10 bases left between them. The CDR3 loop spans 15 amino acids. The CDR3 loop reads CASSETFAYQETQYF. CDR3 in DNA: TGTGCCAGCAGTGAAACTTTCGCTTACCAAGAGACCCAGTACTTC. Using reference TRBV2 and TRBJ2-5 for the parts outside the CDR3, the full variable domain is EPEVTQTPSHQVTQMGQEVILRCVPISNHLYFYWYRQILGQKVEFLVSFYNNEISEKSEIFDDQFSVERPDGSNFTLKIRSTKLEDSAMYFCASSETFAYQETQYFGPGTRLLVL.

The chain carries TRBV10-3 and TRBJ2-2, with 7 bases aligning to TRBD1. Trimming cost V 10 bases and J 2 bases; bases outside gene matches: 4. Germline lookup yields CDR1 ENHRY and CDR2 SYGVKD. CDR3 size: 13 residues. The CDR3 region is CATRDSNTGELFF. The CDR3 nucleotides are TGTGCCACCCGGGACAGCAACACCGGGGAGCTGTTTTTT.

V and J are TRBV16 and TRBJ1-2; the match to TRBD1 covers 7 bases. Germline values: CDR1 KGHSY, CDR2 FQNENV. The CDR3 contains 16 residues. Trimming removed 3 bases from V and 3 bases from J; junction bases left unmatched: 10. As DNA, the CDR3 is TGTGCCAGCAGCCACACACAGGGGACGGGAGACTATGGCTACACCTTC. It yields the protein CASSHTQGTGDYGYTF.

This chain joins TRBV4-3 and TRBJ2-7; perhaps TRBD1 as D (5 bases). Germline V gene data show CDR1 as LGHNA and CDR2 as YSLEER. Trimming pared 4 bases from V and 4 bases from J, leaving 14 bases between. CDR3 length equals 14 residues. The CDR3 is CASSLMQGGYEQYF. CDR3 bases: TGCGCCAGCAGCCTCATGCAGGGCGGTTACGAGCAGTACTTC.

This chain uses TRBV6-5 with TRBJ2-1; D may be TRBD1 (5 bases). Germline V gene data show CDR1 as MNHEY and CDR2 as SVGAGI. V was cut by 4 bases and J by 8 bases, with 15 bases left in between. The CDR3 covers 14 residues. The CDR3 spells CASSSGLRVDEQFF. The CDR3 nucleotides are TGTGCCAGCAGTTCCGGGCTCAGGGTGGATGAGCAGTTCTTC.

The V gene is TRBV28, the J gene TRBJ2-1; 8 nucleotides align to TRBD2. Germline V gene lookup returns CDR1 MDHEN and CDR2 SYDVKM. The junction had 8 bases not matched to a gene; V was cut back by 2 bases and J by 2 bases. The CDR3 has 17 amino acids. This CDR3 is CASSLRAPGGAYNEQFF. The CDR3 DNA is TGTGCCAGCAGTTTAAGGGCGCCGGGGGGGGCCTACAATGAGCAGTTCTTC.

The sample holds one count of this clone. V usage is TRBV30 and J usage is TRBJ1-2; D not certain. Per the germline V gene, CDR1 is GTSNPN and CDR2 is SVGIG (reference sequence). CDR3 length equals 16 residues. Trimming stripped 0 bases from V and 1 base from J, with 15 bases between. In DNA, the CDR3 is TGTGCCTGGAGTGTACATCCGATTAGCAATAACTATGGCTACACCTTC. It translates to CAWSVHPISNNYGYTF.

This chain links TRBV27 with TRBJ2-2; 10 bases are a match to TRBD2. Unmatched junction bases numbered 13, after V lost 5 bases and J lost 4 bases. CDR1 and CDR2 from the germline V gene are MNHEY and SMNVEV (reference sequence). CDR3 length: 18 amino acids. CDR3 DNA sequence: TGTGCCAGCAGTCCCTCCCTCCTAGCGGGAGTACCCACCGGGGAGCTGTTTTTT. It encodes CASSPSLLAGVPTGELFF.

The chain combines TRBV6-1 with TRBJ1-4, with D maybe TRBD1 (5 bases). The CDR3 has 11 amino acids. Germline V gives CDR1 MNHNS, CDR2 SASEGT. Trimming removed 8 bases at V and 7 bases at J, with 8 bases between. The CDR3, as DNA: TGTGCCAGCCTGGGGGGTGAAAAACTGTTTTTT. Translated, it gives CASLGGEKLFF.

The chain combines TRBV9 with TRBJ1-1, with 9 bases that match TRBD1. This CDR3 comprises 13 residues. CDR1 is SGDLS, CDR2 YYNGEE, per germline. The trim removed 4 bases at V and 8 bases at J, leaving 6 bases unmatched. Written as DNA, the CDR3 is TGTGCCAGCAGCCCCGGGACAGGGTCGGAAGCTTTCTTT. Protein sequence: CASSPGTGSEAFF. Together with reference TRBV9 and TRBJ1-1, the CDR3 gives the full variable domain: DSGVTQTPKHLITATGQRVTLRCSPRSGDLSVYWYQQSLDQGLQFLIQYYNGEERAKGNILERFSAQQFPDLHSELNLSSLELGDSALYFCASSPGTGSEAFFGQGTRLTVV.